This T cell receptor (beta chain) was observed in a study of blood T cell repertoires in COVID-19. Study at large: Acute and convalescent COVID-19 samples came from the United States, Italy and Spain. The analysed material was cDNA or gDNA that came from T cells, B-cell-depleted T cells, or PBMCs.

Profiled with immunoSEQ multiplex PCR; TCRdb holds only in-frame clones, not every one. The sample consists of around 470,000 clones, roughly 89% of them appearing once. Trimming shortened V by 1 base and J by 0 bases, and 5 bases separated the two germline ends. CDR1 is SNHLY and CDR2 is FYNNEI in the germline V gene. CDR3 length equals 14 residues. Seattle patient enrollment occurred during active infection, with longitudinal follow-up thereafter. This sequence joins TRBV2 and TRBJ2-3, with D perhaps matching TRBD1 (5 bases). The TCR originated in a man between 18 and 35 years old with COVID-19, enrolled during active disease. The sequencing input was peripheral blood. The CDR3 region is CASSEGQSTDTQYF. The CDR3 nucleotides are TGTGCCAGCAGTGAAGGACAGAGCACAGATACGCAGTATTTT.